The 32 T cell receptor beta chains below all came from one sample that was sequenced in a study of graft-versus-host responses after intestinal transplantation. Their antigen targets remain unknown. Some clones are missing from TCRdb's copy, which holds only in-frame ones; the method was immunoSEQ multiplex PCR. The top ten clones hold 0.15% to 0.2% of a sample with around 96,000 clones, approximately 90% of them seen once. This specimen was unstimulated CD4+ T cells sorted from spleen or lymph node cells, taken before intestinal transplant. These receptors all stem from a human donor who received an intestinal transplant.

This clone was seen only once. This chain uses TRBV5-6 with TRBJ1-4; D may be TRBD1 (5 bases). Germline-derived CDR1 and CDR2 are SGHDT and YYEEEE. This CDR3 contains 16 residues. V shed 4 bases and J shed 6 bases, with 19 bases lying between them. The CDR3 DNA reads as TGTGCCAGCAGCGAATCGGTGGGGGGGGTGGATGAAAAACTGTTTTTT. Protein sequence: CASSESVGGVDEKLFF.

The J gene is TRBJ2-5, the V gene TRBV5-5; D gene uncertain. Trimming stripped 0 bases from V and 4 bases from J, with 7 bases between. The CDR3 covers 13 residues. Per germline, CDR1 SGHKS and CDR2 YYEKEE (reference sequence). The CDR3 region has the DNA TGTGCCAGCAGCTTGGTGGGCGTAGAGACCCAGTACTTC. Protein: CASSLVGVETQYF.

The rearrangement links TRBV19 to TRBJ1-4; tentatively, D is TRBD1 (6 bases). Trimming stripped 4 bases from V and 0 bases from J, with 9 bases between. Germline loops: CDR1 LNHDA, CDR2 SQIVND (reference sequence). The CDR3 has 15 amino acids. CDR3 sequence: CASSTGTTTNEKLFF. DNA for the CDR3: TGTGCCAGTAGTACCGGGACAACAACTAATGAAAAACTGTTTTTT.

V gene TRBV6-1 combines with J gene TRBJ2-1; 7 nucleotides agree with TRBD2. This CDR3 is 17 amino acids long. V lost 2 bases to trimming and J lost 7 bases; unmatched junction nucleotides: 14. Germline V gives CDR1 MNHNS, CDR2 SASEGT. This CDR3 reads CASSEWELRTRLNEQFF. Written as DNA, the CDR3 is TGTGCCAGCAGTGAATGGGAGTTAAGGACTAGGTTGAATGAGCAGTTCTTC.

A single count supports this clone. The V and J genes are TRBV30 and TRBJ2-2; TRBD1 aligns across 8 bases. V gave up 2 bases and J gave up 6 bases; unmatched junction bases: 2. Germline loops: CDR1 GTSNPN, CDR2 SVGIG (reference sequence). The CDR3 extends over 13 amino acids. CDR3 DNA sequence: TGTGCCTGGAGTCAACAGGGGGCCGGGGAGCTGTTTTTT. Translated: CAWSQQGAGELFF.

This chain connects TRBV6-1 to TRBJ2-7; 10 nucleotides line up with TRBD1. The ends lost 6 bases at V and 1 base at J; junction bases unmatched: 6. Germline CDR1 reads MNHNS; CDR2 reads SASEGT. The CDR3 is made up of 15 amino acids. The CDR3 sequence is CASSTDRGSSYEQYF. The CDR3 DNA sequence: TGTGCCAGCAGCACGGACAGGGGGTCATCCTACGAGCAGTACTTC.

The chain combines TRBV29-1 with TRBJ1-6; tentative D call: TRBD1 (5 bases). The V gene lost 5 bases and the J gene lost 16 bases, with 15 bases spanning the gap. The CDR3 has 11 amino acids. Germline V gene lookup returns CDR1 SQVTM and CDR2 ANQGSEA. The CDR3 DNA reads TGCAGCGTTTCCTCCGGGACTTTACTCCACTTT. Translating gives CSVSSGTLLHF.

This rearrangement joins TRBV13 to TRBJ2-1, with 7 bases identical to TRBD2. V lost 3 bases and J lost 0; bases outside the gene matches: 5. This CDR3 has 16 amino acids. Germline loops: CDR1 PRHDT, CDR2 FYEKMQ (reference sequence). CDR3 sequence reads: CASSLGRGSSYNEQFF. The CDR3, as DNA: TGTGCCAGCAGCTTGGGGCGGGGGAGCTCCTACAATGAGCAGTTCTTC.

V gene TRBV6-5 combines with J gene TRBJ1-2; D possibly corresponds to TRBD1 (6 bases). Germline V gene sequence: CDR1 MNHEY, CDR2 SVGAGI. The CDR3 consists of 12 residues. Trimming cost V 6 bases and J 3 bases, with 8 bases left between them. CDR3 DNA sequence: TGTGCCAGCAGCCGGACAGACTATGGCTACACCTTC. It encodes CASSRTDYGYTF.

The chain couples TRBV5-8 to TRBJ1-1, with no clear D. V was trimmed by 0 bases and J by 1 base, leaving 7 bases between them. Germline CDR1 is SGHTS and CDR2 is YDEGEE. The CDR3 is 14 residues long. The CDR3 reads CASSLVSGNTEAFF. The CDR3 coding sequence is TGTGCCAGCAGCTTGGTATCGGGGAACACTGAAGCTTTCTTT.

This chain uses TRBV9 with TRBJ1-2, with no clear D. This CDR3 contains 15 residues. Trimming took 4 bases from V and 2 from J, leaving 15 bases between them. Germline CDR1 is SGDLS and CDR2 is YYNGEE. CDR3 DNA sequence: TGTGCCAGCAGCCCTCGAATGGCGGCCAACTATGGCTACACCTTC. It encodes CASSPRMAANYGYTF. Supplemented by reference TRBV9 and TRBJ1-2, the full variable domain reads DSGVTQTPKHLITATGQRVTLRCSPRSGDLSVYWYQQSLDQGLQFLIQYYNGEERAKGNILERFSAQQFPDLHSELNLSSLELGDSALYFCASSPRMAANYGYTFGSGTRLTVV.

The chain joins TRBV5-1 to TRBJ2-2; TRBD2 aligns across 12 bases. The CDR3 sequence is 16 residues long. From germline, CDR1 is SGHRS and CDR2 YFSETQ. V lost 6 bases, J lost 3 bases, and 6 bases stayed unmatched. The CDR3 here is CASNPSGGADTGELFF. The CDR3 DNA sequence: TGCGCCAGCAACCCTAGCGGGGGGGCCGACACCGGGGAGCTGTTTTTT.

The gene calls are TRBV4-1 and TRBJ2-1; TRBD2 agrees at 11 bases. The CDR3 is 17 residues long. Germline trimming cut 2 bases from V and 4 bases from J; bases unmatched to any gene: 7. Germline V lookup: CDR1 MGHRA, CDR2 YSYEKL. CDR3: CASSQRLAGIVYNEQFF. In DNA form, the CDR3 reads TGCGCCAGCAGCCAAAGACTAGCGGGGATCGTTTACAATGAGCAGTTCTTC.

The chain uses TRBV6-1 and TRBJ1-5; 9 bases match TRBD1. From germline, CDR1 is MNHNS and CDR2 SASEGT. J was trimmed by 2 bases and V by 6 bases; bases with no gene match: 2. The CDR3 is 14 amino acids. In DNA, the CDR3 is TGTGCCAGCAGCACAGGGGGCGGCAATCAGCCCCAGCATTTT. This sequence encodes CASSTGGGNQPQHF.

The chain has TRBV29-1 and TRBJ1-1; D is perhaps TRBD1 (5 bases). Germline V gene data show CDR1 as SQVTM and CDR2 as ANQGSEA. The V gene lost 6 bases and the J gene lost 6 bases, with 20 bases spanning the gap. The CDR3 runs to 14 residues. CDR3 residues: CSVELRTRGAEAFF. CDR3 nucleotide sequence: TGCAGCGTAGAACTCCGGACAAGAGGCGCTGAAGCTTTCTTT.

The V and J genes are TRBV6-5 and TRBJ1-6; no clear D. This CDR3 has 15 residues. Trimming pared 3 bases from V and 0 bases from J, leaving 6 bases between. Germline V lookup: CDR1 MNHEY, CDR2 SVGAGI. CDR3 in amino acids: CASSYLSSYNSPLHF. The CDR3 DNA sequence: TGTGCCAGCAGTTATCTGAGCTCCTATAATTCACCCCTCCACTTT.

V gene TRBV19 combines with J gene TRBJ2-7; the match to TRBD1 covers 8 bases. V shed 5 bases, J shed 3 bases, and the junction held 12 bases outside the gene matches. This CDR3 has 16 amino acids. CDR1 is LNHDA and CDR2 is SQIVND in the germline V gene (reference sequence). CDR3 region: CASSGGSGTGNYEQYF. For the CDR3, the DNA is TGTGCCAGTAGTGGGGGGTCGGGGACAGGCAACTACGAGCAGTACTTC.

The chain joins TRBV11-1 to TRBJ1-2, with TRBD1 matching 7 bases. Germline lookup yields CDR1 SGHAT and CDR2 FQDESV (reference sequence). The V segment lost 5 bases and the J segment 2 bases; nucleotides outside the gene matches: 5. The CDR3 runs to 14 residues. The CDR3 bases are TGTGCCAGCAGCCCAGGGACAGCCAACTATGGCTACACCTTC. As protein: CASSPGTANYGYTF. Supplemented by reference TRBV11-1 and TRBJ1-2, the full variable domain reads EAEVAQSPRYKITEKSQAVAFWCDPISGHATLYWYRQILGQGPELLVQFQDESVVDDSQLPKDRFSAERLKGVDSTLKIQPAELGDSAMYLCASSPGTANYGYTFGSGTRLTVV.

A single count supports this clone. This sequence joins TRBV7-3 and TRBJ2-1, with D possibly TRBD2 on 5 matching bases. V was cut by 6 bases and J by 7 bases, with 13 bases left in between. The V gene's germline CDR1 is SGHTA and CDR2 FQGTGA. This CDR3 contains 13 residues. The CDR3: CASRHGISNEQFF. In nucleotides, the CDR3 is TGTGCCAGCAGGCACGGGATCTCGAATGAGCAGTTCTTC.

CDR3: CAWTGVLGQPQHF. In DNA, the CDR3 is TGTGCCTGGACGGGGGTTCTCGGGCAGCCCCAGCATTTT. The chain is built from TRBV30 and TRBJ1-5, with D perhaps matching TRBD1 (5 bases). The CDR3 spans 13 residues. Germline assignment: CDR1 GTSNPN and CDR2 SVGIG (reference sequence). The V end was cut by 4 bases, the J end by 7 bases, with 14 bases between.

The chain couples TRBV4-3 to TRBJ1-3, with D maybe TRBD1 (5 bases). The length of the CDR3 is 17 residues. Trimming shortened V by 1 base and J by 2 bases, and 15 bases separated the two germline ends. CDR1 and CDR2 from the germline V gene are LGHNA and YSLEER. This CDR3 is CASSQVTALDAGNTIYF. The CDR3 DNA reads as TGCGCCAGCAGCCAAGTGACAGCACTCGACGCTGGAAACACCATATATTTT.

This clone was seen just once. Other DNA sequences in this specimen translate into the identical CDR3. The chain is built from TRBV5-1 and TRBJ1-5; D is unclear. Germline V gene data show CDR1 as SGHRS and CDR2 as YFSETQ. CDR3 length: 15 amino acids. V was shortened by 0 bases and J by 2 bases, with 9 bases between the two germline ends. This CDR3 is CASSLDPSGNQPQHF. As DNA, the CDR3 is TGCGCCAGCAGCTTGGACCCTTCGGGCAATCAGCCCCAGCATTTT.

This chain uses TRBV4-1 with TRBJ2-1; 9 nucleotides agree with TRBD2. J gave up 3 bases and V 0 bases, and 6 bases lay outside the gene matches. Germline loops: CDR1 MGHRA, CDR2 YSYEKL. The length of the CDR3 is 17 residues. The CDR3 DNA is TGCGCCAGCAGCCAAGACCAACTAGCGGGTAACTACAATGAGCAGTTCTTC. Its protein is CASSQDQLAGNYNEQFF.

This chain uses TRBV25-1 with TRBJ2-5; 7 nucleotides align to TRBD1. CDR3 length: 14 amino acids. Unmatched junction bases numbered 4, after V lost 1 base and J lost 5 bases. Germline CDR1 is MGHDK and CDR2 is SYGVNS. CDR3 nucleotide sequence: TGTGCCAGCAGTGAATTAGGGGGCTCGGAGACCCAGTACTTC. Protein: CASSELGGSETQYF.

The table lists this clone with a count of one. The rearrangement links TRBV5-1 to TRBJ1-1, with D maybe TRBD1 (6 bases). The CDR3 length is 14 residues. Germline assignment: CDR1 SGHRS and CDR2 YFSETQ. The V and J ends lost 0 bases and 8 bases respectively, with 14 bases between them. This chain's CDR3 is CASSLVSGGLEAFF. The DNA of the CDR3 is TGCGCCAGCAGCTTGGTCTCGGGGGGGCTAGAAGCTTTCTTT.

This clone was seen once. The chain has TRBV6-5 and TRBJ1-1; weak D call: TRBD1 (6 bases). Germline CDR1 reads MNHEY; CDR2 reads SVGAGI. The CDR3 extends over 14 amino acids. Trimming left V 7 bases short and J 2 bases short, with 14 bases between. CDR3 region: CASNFRGTNTEAFF. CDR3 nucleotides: TGTGCCAGCAACTTTAGGGGGACCAACACTGAAGCTTTCTTT.

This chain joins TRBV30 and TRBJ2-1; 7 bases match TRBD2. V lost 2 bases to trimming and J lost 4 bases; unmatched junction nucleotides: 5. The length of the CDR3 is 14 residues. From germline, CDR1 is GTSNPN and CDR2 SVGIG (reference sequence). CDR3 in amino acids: CAWSSGGNYNEQFF. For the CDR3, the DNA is TGTGCCTGGAGTTCCGGGGGGAATTACAATGAGCAGTTCTTC.

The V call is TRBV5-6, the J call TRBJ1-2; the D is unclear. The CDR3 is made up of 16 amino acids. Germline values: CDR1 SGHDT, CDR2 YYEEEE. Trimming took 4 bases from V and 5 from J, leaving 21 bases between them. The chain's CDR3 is CASSPTSVVGLYGYTF. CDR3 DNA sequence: TGTGCCAGCAGCCCGACATCCGTCGTCGGTCTATATGGCTACACCTTC.

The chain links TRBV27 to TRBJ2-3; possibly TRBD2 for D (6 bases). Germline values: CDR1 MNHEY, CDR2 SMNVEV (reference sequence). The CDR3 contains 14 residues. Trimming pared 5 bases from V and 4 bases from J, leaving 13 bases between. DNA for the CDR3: TGTGCCAGCAGTCCCGCGGGGTACGCAGATACGCAGTATTTT. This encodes CASSPAGYADTQYF.

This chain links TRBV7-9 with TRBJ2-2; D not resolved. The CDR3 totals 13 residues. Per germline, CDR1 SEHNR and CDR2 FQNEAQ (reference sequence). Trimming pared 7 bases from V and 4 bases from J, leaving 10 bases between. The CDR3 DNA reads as TGTGCCAGCACCCCCCCGGGCACCGGGGAGCTGTTTTTT. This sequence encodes CASTPPGTGELFF.

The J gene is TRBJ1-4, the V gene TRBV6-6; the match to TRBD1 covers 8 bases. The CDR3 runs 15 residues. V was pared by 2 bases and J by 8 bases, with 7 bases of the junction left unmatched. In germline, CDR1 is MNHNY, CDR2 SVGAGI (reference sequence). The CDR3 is CASSYPGGGSEKLFF. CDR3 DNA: TGTGCCAGCAGTTACCCAGGGGGCGGCAGCGAAAAACTGTTTTTT.

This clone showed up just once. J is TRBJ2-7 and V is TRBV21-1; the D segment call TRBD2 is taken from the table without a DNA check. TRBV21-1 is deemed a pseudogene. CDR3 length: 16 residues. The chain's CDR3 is CASSKIGERESYEQYF. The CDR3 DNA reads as TGTGCCAGCAGCAAAATTGGTGAGCGGGAGAGTTACGAGCAGTACTTC.